The 3 T cell receptor beta chains presented below share a single source sample, sequenced in a study of blood T cell repertoires in COVID-19 (dated by TCRdb to the early 2020s). The library was built by means of the immunoSEQ multiplex PCR assay. TCRdb obtained this table from immuneACCESS and retained in-frame rearrangements with V and J assigned. These tables miss some clones; where compared with another copy, unresolved V genes account for less than half of the shortfall, and the remainder is unexplained. The sample data list 300,000 to 450,000 clones, and over 85% of these were observed just once. The ten biggest clones cover 3% to 4% of the sample. Sequencing was carried out using peripheral blood. The receptors come from a woman aged 60 to 75 with COVID-19, enrolled during active disease.

The DNA for the CDR3 is TGTGCCAGCAGTTTAGGTGTAGCGGGGGGCACAGATACGCAGTATTTT. It translates to CASSLGVAGGTDTQYF. This chain connects TRBV28 to TRBJ2-3, with 9 bases fitting TRBD2. V shed 2 bases, J shed 1 base, and the junction held 4 bases outside the gene matches. This CDR3 comprises 16 residues. CDR1 is MDHEN and CDR2 is SYDVKM in the germline V gene.

The V gene is TRBV5-1, the J gene TRBJ1-4; the D gene is possibly TRBD1 (6 bases). The V gene's germline CDR1 is SGHRS and CDR2 YFSETQ. The CDR3 has 13 residues. The V end was cut by 7 bases, the J end by 6 bases, with 13 bases between. Here the CDR3 DNA reads TGCGCCAGCTCTGAGGGGGTCGATGAAAAACTGTTTTTT. Translated, it gives CASSEGVDEKLFF.

The chain recombines TRBV5-1 with TRBJ2-5; TRBD2 might be the D (6 bases). Germline CDR1 is SGHRS and CDR2 is YFSETQ. This CDR3 region has 13 residues. With 3 bases removed from V and 5 bases from J, the gap between germline ends came to 11 bases. CDR3 nucleotide sequence: TGCGCCAGCAGCTCGACTAGTTTGGAGACCCAGTACTTC. Amino acid sequence: CASSSTSLETQYF. The full variable domain, with the rest looked up from reference TRBV5-1 and TRBJ2-5, is KAGVTQTPRYLIKTRGQQVTLSCSPISGHRSVSWYQQTPGQGLQFLFEYFSETQRNKGNFPGRFSGRQFSNSRSEMNVSTLELGDSALYLCASSSTSLETQYFGPGTRLLVL.